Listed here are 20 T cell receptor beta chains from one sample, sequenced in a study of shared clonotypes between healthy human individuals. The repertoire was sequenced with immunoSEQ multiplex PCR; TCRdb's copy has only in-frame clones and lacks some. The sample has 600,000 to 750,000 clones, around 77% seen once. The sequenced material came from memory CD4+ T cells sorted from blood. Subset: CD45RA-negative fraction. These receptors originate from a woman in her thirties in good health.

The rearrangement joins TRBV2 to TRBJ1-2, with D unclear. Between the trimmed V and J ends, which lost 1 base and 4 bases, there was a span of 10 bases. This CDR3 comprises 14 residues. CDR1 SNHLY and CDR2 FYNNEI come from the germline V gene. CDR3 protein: CASSEEGRPYGYTF. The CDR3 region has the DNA TGTGCCAGCAGTGAAGAGGGTCGGCCCTATGGCTACACCTTC. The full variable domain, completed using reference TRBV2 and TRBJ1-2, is EPEVTQTPSHQVTQMGQEVILRCVPISNHLYFYWYRQILGQKVEFLVSFYNNEISEKSEIFDDQFSVERPDGSNFTLKIRSTKLEDSAMYFCASSEEGRPYGYTFGSGTRLTVV.

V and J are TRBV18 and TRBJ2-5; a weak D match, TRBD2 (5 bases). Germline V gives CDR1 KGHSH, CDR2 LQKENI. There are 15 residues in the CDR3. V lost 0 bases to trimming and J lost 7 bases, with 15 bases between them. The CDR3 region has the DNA TGTGCCAGCTCACCACCGGGTAGACCTGGAGGGACCCAGTACTTC. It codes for CASSPPGRPGGTQYF.

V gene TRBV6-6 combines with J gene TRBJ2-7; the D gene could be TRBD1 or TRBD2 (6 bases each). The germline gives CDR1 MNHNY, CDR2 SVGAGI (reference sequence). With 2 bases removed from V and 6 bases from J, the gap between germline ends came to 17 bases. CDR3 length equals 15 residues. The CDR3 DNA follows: TGTGCCAGCAGTTACGTCGGAGGGGGGATTTCCGAGCAGTACTTC. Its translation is CASSYVGGGISEQYF.

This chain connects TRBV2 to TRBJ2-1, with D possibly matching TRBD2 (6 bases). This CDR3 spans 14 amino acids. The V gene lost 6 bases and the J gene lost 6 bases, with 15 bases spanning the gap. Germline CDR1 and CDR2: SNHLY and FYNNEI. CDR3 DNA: TGTGCCAGCAGACGAGCGGGTGCCCCCAATGAGCAGTTCTTC. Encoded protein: CASRRAGAPNEQFF.

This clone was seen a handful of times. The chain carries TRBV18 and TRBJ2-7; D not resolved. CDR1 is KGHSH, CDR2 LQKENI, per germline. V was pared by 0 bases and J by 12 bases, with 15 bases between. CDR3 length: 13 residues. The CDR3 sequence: CASSPPVATELYF. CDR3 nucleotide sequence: TGTGCCAGCTCACCACCAGTGGCAACAGAGTTGTACTTC.

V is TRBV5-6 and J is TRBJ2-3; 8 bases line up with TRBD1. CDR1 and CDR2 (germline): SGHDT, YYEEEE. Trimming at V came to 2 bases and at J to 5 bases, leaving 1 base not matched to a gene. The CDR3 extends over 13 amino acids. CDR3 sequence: CASSLTGGDTQYF. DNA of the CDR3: TGTGCCAGCAGCTTAACAGGGGGAGATACGCAGTATTTT.

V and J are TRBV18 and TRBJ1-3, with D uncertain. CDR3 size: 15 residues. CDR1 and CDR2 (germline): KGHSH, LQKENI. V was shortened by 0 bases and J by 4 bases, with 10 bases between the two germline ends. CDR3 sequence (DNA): TGTGCCAGCTCACCACCATTAGCTCGCGGAAACACCATATATTTT. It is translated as CASSPPLARGNTIYF.

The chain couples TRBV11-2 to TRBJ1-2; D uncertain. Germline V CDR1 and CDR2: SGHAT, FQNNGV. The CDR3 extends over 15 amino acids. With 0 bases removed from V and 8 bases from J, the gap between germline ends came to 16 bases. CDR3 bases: TGTGCCAGCAGCTTAGATCTTGGGAGTTTTGAGGGCTACACCTTC. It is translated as CASSLDLGSFEGYTF.

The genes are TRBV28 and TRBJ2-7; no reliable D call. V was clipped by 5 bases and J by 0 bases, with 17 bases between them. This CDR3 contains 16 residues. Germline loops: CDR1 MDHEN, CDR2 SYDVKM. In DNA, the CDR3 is TGTGCCAGCAGTCTCCGAGGCGGCGGCAGCTCCTACGAGCAGTACTTC. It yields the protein CASSLRGGGSSYEQYF.

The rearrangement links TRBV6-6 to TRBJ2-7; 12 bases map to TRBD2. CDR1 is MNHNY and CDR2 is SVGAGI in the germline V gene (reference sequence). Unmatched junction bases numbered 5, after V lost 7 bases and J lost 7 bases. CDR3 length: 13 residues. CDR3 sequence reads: CASTGLAGGEQYF. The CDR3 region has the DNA TGTGCCAGCACCGGGCTAGCGGGAGGGGAGCAGTACTTC.

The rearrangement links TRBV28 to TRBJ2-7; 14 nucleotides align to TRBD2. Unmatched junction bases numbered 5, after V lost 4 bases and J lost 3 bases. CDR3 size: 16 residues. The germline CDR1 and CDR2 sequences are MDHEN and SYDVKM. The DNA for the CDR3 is TGTGCCAGCAGTTCCGGGACTAGCGGGAGATACTACGAGCAGTACTTC. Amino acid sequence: CASSSGTSGRYYEQYF.

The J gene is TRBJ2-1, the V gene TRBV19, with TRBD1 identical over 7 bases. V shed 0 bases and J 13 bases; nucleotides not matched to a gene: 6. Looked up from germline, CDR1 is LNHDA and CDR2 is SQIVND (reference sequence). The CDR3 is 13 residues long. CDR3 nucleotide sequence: TGTGCCAGTAGTATAGATCCTACAGGGGACCAGTTCTTC. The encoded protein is CASSIDPTGDQFF.

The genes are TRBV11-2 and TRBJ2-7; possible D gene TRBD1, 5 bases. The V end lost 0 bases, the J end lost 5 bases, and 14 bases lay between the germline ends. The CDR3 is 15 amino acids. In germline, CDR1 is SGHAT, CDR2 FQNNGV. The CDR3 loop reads CASSLDSGIADEQYF. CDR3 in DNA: TGTGCCAGCAGCTTAGACTCAGGGATTGCCGACGAGCAGTACTTC. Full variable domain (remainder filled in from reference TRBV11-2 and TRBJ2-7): EAGVAQSPRYKIIEKRQSVAFWCNPISGHATLYWYQQILGQGPKLLIQFQNNGVVDDSQLPKDRFSAERLKGVDSTLKIQPAKLEDSAVYLCASSLDSGIADEQYFGPGTRLTVT.

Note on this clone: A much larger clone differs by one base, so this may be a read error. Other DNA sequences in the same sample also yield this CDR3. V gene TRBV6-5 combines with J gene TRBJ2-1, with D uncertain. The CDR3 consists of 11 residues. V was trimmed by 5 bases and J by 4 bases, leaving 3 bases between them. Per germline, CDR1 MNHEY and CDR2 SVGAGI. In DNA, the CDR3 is TGTGCCAGCAGTCAATACAATGAGCAGTTCTTC. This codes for CASSQYNEQFF.

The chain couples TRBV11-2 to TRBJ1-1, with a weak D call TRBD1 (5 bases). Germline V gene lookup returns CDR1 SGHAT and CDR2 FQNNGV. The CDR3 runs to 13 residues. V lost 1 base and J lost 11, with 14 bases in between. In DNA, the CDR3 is TGTGCCAGCAGCTTAGGGGCAGGGAGGGTTGCTTTCTTT. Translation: CASSLGAGRVAFF.

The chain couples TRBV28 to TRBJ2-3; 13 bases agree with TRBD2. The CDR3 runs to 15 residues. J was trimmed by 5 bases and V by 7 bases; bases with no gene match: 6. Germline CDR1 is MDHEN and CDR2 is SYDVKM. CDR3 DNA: TGTGCCAGCAAGAGGACTAGCGGGAGAGGAGATACGCAGTATTTT. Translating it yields CASKRTSGRGDTQYF.

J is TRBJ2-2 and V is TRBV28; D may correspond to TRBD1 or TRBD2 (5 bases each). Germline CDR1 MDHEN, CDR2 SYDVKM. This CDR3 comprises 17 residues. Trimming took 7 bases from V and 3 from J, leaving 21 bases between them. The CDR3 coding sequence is TGTGCCAGCATTCAACACCGTTGGGGGTGGGACACCGGGGAGCTGTTTTTT. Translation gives CASIQHRWGWDTGELFF.

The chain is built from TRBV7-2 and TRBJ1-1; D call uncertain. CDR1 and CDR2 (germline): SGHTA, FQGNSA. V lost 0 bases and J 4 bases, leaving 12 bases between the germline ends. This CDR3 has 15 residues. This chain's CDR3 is CASSLAGPIGTEAFF. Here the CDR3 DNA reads TGTGCCAGCAGCTTAGCGGGCCCTATTGGCACTGAAGCTTTCTTT.

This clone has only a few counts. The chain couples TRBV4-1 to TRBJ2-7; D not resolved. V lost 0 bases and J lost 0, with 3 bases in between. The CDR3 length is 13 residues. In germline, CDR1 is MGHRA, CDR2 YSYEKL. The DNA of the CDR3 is TGCGCCAGCAGCCAAGAAGCCTCCTACGAGCAGTACTTC. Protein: CASSQEASYEQYF.

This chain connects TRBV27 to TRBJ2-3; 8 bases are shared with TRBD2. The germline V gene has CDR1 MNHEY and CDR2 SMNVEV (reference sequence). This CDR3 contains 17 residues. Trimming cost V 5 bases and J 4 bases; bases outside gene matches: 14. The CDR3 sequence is CASSKFYSGGDADTQYF. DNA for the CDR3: TGTGCCAGCAGTAAATTTTACAGCGGGGGCGATGCAGATACGCAGTATTTT.